Shown below are 8 T cell receptor beta chains from a single sample sequenced in a study of OX40 agonist ivuxolimab in advanced cancers. Sequencing was performed with immunoSEQ multiplex PCR; in TCRdb, only in-frame clones are kept and a portion is missing. The sample lists around 48,000 clones; under 85% were seen once. The source was CD4+ or CD8+ T cells sorted from blood, collected in a trial of the OX40 agonist ivuxolimab. These TCRs come from an adult with an advanced solid tumor such as melanoma, head and neck, liver or kidney cancer.

The CDR3 nucleotides read TGTGCCAGCAGTGAGCAAGGGGTCGTCGATGGCTACACCTTC. Residues: CASSEQGVVDGYTF. V and J are TRBV6-6 and TRBJ1-2, with D tentatively TRBD1 (5 bases). This CDR3 has 14 residues. Germline V gene lookup returns CDR1 MNHNY and CDR2 SVGAGI (reference sequence). Trimming stripped 5 bases from V and 6 bases from J, with 16 bases between.

This clone is categorized as medium-sized. The gene calls are TRBV5-1 and TRBJ1-6, with 7 bases fitting TRBD1. The CDR3 covers 14 residues. The germline V gene encodes CDR1 SGHRS and CDR2 YFSETQ. The V segment lost 4 bases and the J segment 7 bases; nucleotides outside the gene matches: 5. The CDR3, as DNA: TGCGCCAGCAGCATCGACAGGGTGAATTCACCCCTCCACTTT. Its protein is CASSIDRVNSPLHF.

CDR3 sequence (DNA): TGTGCCCATGACCGGGGCCAAGAGACCCAGTACTTC. Its translation is CAHDRGQETQYF. V usage is TRBV30 and J usage is TRBJ2-5, with D tentatively TRBD2 (5 bases). CDR3 length: 12 amino acids. In germline, CDR1 is GTSNPN, CDR2 SVGIG (reference sequence). The V gene lost 8 bases and the J gene lost 1 base, with 11 bases spanning the gap.

The chain combines TRBV5-1 with TRBJ1-2, with D unclear. The CDR3 loop spans 13 amino acids. Germline loops: CDR1 SGHRS, CDR2 YFSETQ. Trimming removed 1 base from V and 0 bases from J, with 4 bases in between. CDR3 amino acids: CASSLSANYGYTF. Here the CDR3 DNA reads TGCGCCAGCAGCTTGTCAGCTAACTATGGCTACACCTTC.

This clone was counted between two and nine times. The chain employs TRBV7-6 and TRBJ2-1, with D possibly called TRBD1 or TRBD2 (5 bases each). V dropped 5 bases and J dropped 4 bases, with 18 bases sitting between them. The CDR3 is made up of 16 amino acids. Looked up from germline, CDR1 is SGHVS and CDR2 is FNYEAQ. This chain's CDR3 is CASSLGTFQPYNEQFF. CDR3 bases: TGTGCCAGCAGCCTGGGGACCTTTCAGCCTTACAATGAGCAGTTCTTC.

The CDR3 loop reads CASTQGNSQETQYF. CDR3 nucleotides: TGTGCCAGCACCCAGGGGAACAGCCAAGAGACCCAGTACTTC. The chain employs TRBV7-9 and TRBJ2-5; D might be TRBD1 (6 bases). The CDR3 length is 14 residues. The ends were cut back, 7 bases at V and 1 base at J, with 13 bases in the middle. Germline V gene lookup returns CDR1 SEHNR and CDR2 FQNEAQ (reference sequence).

The sample holds a few counts of this clone. The chain couples TRBV4-1 to TRBJ2-3; 9 nucleotides align to TRBD2. This CDR3 contains 18 residues. Germline-derived CDR1 and CDR2 are MGHRA and YSYEKL. The J segment lost 0 bases and the V segment lost 0 bases, leaving 7 bases of the junction unmatched. The DNA of the CDR3 is TGCGCCAGCAGCCAAGAAAGACTAGCGGTATCTAGCACAGATACGCAGTATTTT. Translation gives CASSQERLAVSSTDTQYF.

The rearrangement links TRBV9 to TRBJ1-1; 7 bases line up with TRBD1. V lost 3 bases to trimming and J lost 13 bases; unmatched junction nucleotides: 9. The CDR3 runs to 12 residues. Per germline, CDR1 SGDLS and CDR2 YYNGEE. The DNA of the CDR3 is TGTGCCAGCAGCGGACAGGGTCTGGGCCTTTTCTTT. Its translation: CASSGQGLGLFF.